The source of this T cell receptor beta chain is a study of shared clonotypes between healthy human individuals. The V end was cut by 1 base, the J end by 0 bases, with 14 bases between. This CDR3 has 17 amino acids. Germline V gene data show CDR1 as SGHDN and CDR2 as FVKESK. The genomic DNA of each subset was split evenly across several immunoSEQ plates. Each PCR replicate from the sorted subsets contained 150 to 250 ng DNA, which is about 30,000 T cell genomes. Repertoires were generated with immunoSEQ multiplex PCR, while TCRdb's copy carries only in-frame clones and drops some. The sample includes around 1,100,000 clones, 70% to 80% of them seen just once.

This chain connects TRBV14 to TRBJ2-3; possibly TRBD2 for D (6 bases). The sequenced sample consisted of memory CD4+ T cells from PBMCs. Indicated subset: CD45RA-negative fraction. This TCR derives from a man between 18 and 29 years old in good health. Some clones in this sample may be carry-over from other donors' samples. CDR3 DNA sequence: TGTGCCAGCAGCCAAGTGTTTCTAGCGAGAAGCACAGATACGCAGTATTTT. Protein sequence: CASSQVFLARSTDTQYF.